This TCR beta chain was recorded in a study of T-cell reconstitution after alpha-beta-depleted transplantation in children (dated by TCRdb to about 2016). Some background on the complete study: The study quantitatively tracked T-cell immune reconstitution after TCRalphabeta/CD19-depleted allogeneic hematopoietic cell transplantation in children using TCR repertoire profiling.

The junction shows trimming of 6 bases on V and 9 bases on J, plus 11 bases between the germline ends. The CDR3 numbers 11 residues from cysteine through phenylalanine. Only CDR3 DNA remains: 33 bases, in frame from the first base. Library preparation employed PCR. TCRdb shows the sequencer as Illumina HiSeq 2500. TCR library preparation used molecular barcoding, with unique molecular identifiers applied to normalize quantification of the TCRbeta repertoire. TCRdb cleaned the public reads at Q25 with fastp, built clones with MiXCR and kept in-frame beta chains. Rows are unified per CDR3 protein, each entry keeping the most common DNA and genes. This sample lists hundreds of thousands of distinct CDR3 sequences; roughly an eighth were detected once. Around 5.8% of the sample belongs to the ten largest clones. This clonotype was seen at least ten times. Its antigen has not been determined. Base qualities are not recorded, but no much larger clone differs from it by a single base.

Sequences were derived from PBMCs from the stem cell graft donor, sampled from the stem cell graft. This TCR came from a human donor who donated a stem cell graft to a child with combined immunodeficiency. This receptor chain uses TRBV12-3 or TRBV12-4 and TRBJ2-5, with TRBD2 perhaps the D gene, on 6 matching bases. CDR3 region: CASSPGGPQYF. The nucleotide sequence is TGTGCCAGCAGCCCCGGAGGGCCCCAGTACTTC.